One sample yielded the 10 T cell receptor beta chains listed below, sequenced in a study of T cell responses to AZD1222 COVID-19 vaccine. Repertoires were generated with immunoSEQ multiplex PCR, while TCRdb's copy carries only in-frame clones and drops some. The sample has 110,000 to 150,000 clones, about 93% seen once. The specimen was peripheral blood, collected on day 0 of AZD1222 vaccination. These receptors came from an adult in good health.

The chain is built from TRBV4-1 and TRBJ1-4, with D perhaps matching TRBD1 (5 bases). Per germline, CDR1 MGHRA and CDR2 YSYEKL. V was shortened by 3 bases and J by 0 bases, with 14 bases between the two germline ends. The CDR3 is 17 amino acids. CDR3 sequence (DNA): TGCGCCAGCAGCCACCTAATCCGGGGCACAACTAATGAAAAACTGTTTTTT. It encodes CASSHLIRGTTNEKLFF.

V gene TRBV9 combines with J gene TRBJ2-5; 8 bases agree with TRBD1. V shed 3 bases and J 2 bases; nucleotides not matched to a gene: 3. The germline V gene encodes CDR1 SGDLS and CDR2 YYNGEE. The CDR3 sequence is 14 residues long. The CDR3 bases are TGTGCCAGCAGCGGGACAGGGCCTCAAGAGACCCAGTACTTC. Its translation: CASSGTGPQETQYF.

The rearrangement joins TRBV5-6 to TRBJ2-5; 9 bases map to TRBD1. The CDR3 extends over 16 amino acids. The V segment lost 2 bases and the J segment 3 bases; nucleotides outside the gene matches: 8. Germline assignment: CDR1 SGHDT and CDR2 YYEEEE. Here the CDR3 DNA reads TGTGCCAGCAGCTTTGAGACAGGGGGGACCGAAGAGACCCAGTACTTC. Its protein product is CASSFETGGTEETQYF.

The CDR3 DNA reads as TGTGCCAGCAGTTTGTGGACAGGGAGCAATCAGCCCCAGCATTTT. This sequence encodes CASSLWTGSNQPQHF. This chain connects TRBV28 to TRBJ1-5; 8 bases are shared with TRBD1. Germline lookup yields CDR1 MDHEN and CDR2 SYDVKM. The CDR3 has 15 amino acids. J was trimmed by 1 base and V by 3 bases; bases with no gene match: 2.

J is TRBJ1-2 and V is TRBV7-9; possible D gene TRBD1, 5 bases. Trimming pared 5 bases from V and 0 bases from J, leaving 13 bases between. The germline V gene has CDR1 SEHNR and CDR2 FQNEAQ (reference sequence). The CDR3 sequence is 15 residues long. The CDR3 loop reads CASSPQGWANYGYTF. CDR3 nucleotide sequence: TGTGCCAGCAGCCCCCAGGGATGGGCTAACTATGGCTACACCTTC.

The chain carries TRBV19 and TRBJ2-1, with TRBD2 identical over 8 bases. The J segment lost 7 bases and the V segment lost 3 bases, leaving 8 bases of the junction unmatched. Per the germline V gene, CDR1 is LNHDA and CDR2 is SQIVND (reference sequence). The CDR3 spans 15 residues. The CDR3 region is CASSILGGAGNEQFF. CDR3 DNA sequence: TGTGCCAGTAGTATCCTCGGGGGGGCGGGTAATGAGCAGTTCTTC. Filled out from reference TRBV19 and TRBJ2-1, the complete variable domain reads DGGITQSPKYLFRKEGQNVTLSCEQNLNHDAMYWYRQDPGQGLRLIYYSQIVNDFQKGDIAEGYSVSREKKESFPLTVTSAQKNPTAFYLCASSILGGAGNEQFFGPGTRLTVL.

The V and J genes are TRBV28 and TRBJ1-4, with unresolved D. V was pared by 8 bases and J by 13 bases, with 11 bases between. The CDR3 runs to 10 residues. CDR1 and CDR2 from the germline V gene are MDHEN and SYDVKM. The CDR3 loop is CASGLDGLFF. CDR3 in DNA: TGTGCCAGCGGCCTTGATGGACTGTTTTTT.

The genes are TRBV28 and TRBJ1-1; 11 bases align to TRBD1. Germline CDR1 reads MDHEN; CDR2 reads SYDVKM. This CDR3 is 15 amino acids long. V was clipped by 6 bases and J by 6 bases; unmatched bases: 9. CDR3 sequence reads: CASSVIPGQGAEAFF. In DNA, the CDR3 is TGTGCCAGCAGCGTGATACCGGGACAGGGGGCTGAAGCTTTCTTT. The full variable domain, its missing parts supplied by reference TRBV28 and TRBJ1-1, is DVKVTQSSRYLVKRTGEKVFLECVQDMDHENMFWYRQDPGLGLRLIYFSYDVKMKEKGDIPEGYSVSREKKERFSLILESASTNQTSMYLCASSVIPGQGAEAFFGQGTRLTVV.

The V call is TRBV30, the J call TRBJ2-7, with 9 bases identical to TRBD1. The CDR3 is 14 amino acids. The germline gives CDR1 GTSNPN, CDR2 SVGIG (reference sequence). V lost 5 bases and J lost 2; bases outside the gene matches: 7. The CDR3 sequence: CAWDRGSPTYEQYF. DNA of the CDR3: TGTGCCTGGGACAGGGGGAGTCCTACCTACGAGCAGTACTTC. Complete variable domain (other parts from reference TRBV30 and TRBJ2-7): SQTIHQWPATLVQPVGSPLSLECTVEGTSNPNLYWYRQAAGRGLQLLFYSVGIGQISSEVPQNLSASRPQDRQFILSSKKLLLSDSGFYLCAWDRGSPTYEQYFGPGTRLTVT.

V usage is TRBV29-1 and J usage is TRBJ2-3; D remains ambiguous. The CDR3 runs 11 residues. V was pared by 8 bases and J by 4 bases, with 10 bases between. The germline V gene has CDR1 SQVTM and CDR2 ANQGSEA. The CDR3 bases are TGCAGCTCAGCCTCGTCAGATACGCAGTATTTT. Translation: CSSASSDTQYF.